This T cell receptor beta chain was identified in a study of radiotherapy plus CTLA-4 blockade in lung cancer. Regarding the study as a whole: TCR clones originating in tumors grew in number in blood after radiotherapy plus ipilimumab. Reports identified early blood T cell clone dynamics, with interferon-beta, as the best response predictor.

Comment on this clone: The antigen remains undetermined.

The repertoire was sequenced with immunoSEQ multiplex PCR; TCRdb's copy has only in-frame clones and lacks some. Here the sample spans roughly 50,000 clones, around 77% being singletons. Patients had chemo-refractory metastatic non-small-cell lung cancer and received focal radiation plus CTLA-4 blockade that used ipilimumab. The clonotype comes from a human donor with non-small cell lung cancer who had stable disease on radiotherapy plus ipilimumab. Sequencing was performed on peripheral blood, taken from a patient treated with radiotherapy plus ipilimumab.

The DNA of the CDR3 is TGTGCCAGCAGTCTCTATCCAGGGGCAGGGGACACTGAAGCTTTCTTT. Encoded protein: CASSLYPGAGDTEAFF. The V gene is TRBV28, the J gene TRBJ1-1, with a tentative D call TRBD1 (6 bases). Per germline, CDR1 MDHEN and CDR2 SYDVKM. V was cut by 5 bases and J by 3 bases, with 19 bases left in between. The CDR3 consists of 16 residues.